Shown below are 24 T cell receptor beta chains from a single sample sequenced in a study of spatial heterogeneity in lung cancer (dated by TCRdb to between 2019 and 2020). Results and caveats for the whole study, not just this receptor: The tumor nonsynonymous mutation count correlated with the number of expanded alpha and beta TCRs within the tumor.

The intended sense of this specimen's time point label: sample taken at primary tumor resection. Their target antigens are unknown. The library was produced with 5' RACE. TCRdb records NextSeq 500 as the sequencer. TCRdb redid the processing of the public reads, applying fastp at Q25 and MiXCR, and retained in-frame beta chains. Rows with one shared CDR3 protein collapse into an entry with the most common genes and DNA. This sample holds about 9,400 distinct CDR3 sequences; nearly 6.5% were observed only once. The ten biggest clones cover about 9.5% of the sample. The source was lung tumor tissue, collected at surgery. All receptors derive from a male donor with early-stage non-small cell lung cancer.

This clonotype has a count of ten or more. This sequence joins TRBV28 and TRBJ1-1; D gene uncertain. Germline values: CDR1 MDHEN, CDR2 SYDVKM. Between the trimmed V and J ends, which lost 3 bases and 9 bases, there was a span of 14 bases. The CDR3 runs 13 residues. CDR3 sequence reads: CASSFNAVLKAFF. CDR3 sequence (DNA): TGTGCCAGCAGTTTTAACGCGGTTTTGAAAGCTTTCTTT.

This clonotype was recorded at least ten times. The chain combines TRBV25-1 with TRBJ2-1; the D is unclear. CDR3 length: 14 residues. CDR1 is MGHDK and CDR2 is SYGVNS in the germline V gene. V was shortened by 3 bases and J by 0 bases, with 6 bases between the two germline ends. The CDR3 here is CASSDAFSYNEQFF. CDR3 coding DNA: TGTGCCAGCAGTGACGCGTTCTCCTACAATGAGCAGTTCTTC.

This clonotype was picked up many times. The rearrangement links TRBV5-6 to TRBJ2-6; D gene ambiguous. The germline CDR1 and CDR2 sequences are SGHDT and YYEEEE. V was cut by 2 bases and J by 0 bases, with 6 bases left in between. The CDR3 covers 15 residues. This CDR3 reads CASSFGFSGANVLTF. The CDR3, as DNA: TGTGCCAGCAGCTTTGGATTCTCTGGGGCCAACGTCCTGACTTTC.

This clonotype was detected ten times or more. V gene TRBV28 combines with J gene TRBJ1-5, with 7 bases identical to TRBD1. J lost 5 bases, V lost 7 bases, and 2 bases had no gene match. The CDR3 covers 12 residues. Germline assignment: CDR1 MDHEN and CDR2 SYDVKM. As DNA, the CDR3 is TGTGCCAGCATGCAGGGGGATCAGCCCCAGCATTTT. This translates into CASMQGDQPQHF. Variable domain in full (rest from reference TRBV28 and TRBJ1-5): DVKVTQSSRYLVKRTGEKVFLECVQDMDHENMFWYRQDPGLGLRLIYFSYDVKMKEKGDIPEGYSVSREKKERFSLILESASTNQTSMYLCASMQGDQPQHFGDGTRLSIL.

This clonotype was observed at least ten times. The chain employs TRBV5-1 and TRBJ1-1, with TRBD1 identical over 7 bases. The CDR3 is 15 residues long. J lost 4 bases, V lost 5 bases, and 11 bases had no gene match. The germline CDR1 and CDR2 sequences are SGHRS and YFSETQ. The CDR3 sequence is CASRGGGGVGTEAFF. The CDR3 nucleotides are TGCGCCAGCAGAGGAGGGGGCGGCGTGGGCACTGAAGCTTTCTTT.

This clonotype was found many times. The gene calls are TRBV10-3 and TRBJ2-3, with 14 bases matching TRBD2. This CDR3 comprises 17 residues. Germline trimming cut 6 bases from V and 3 bases from J; bases unmatched to any gene: 8. Germline V gene sequence: CDR1 ENHRY, CDR2 SYGVKD. This CDR3 reads CAIRPRTSGGITDTQYF. The CDR3, as DNA: TGTGCCATCAGGCCCCGGACTAGCGGGGGGATAACAGATACGCAGTATTTT.

This clonotype was recorded at least ten times. This sequence joins TRBV3-1 and TRBJ2-5, with 11 bases lining up with TRBD2. With 5 bases clipped from V and 1 base from J, the junction kept 6 bases outside the gene matches. The germline V gene encodes CDR1 LGHDT and CDR2 YNNKEL (reference sequence). This CDR3 is built from 16 residues. CDR3 nucleotides: TGTGCCAGCAGCTCTCCCGGGACTAGCGGCCAAGAGACCCAGTACTTC. Translation: CASSSPGTSGQETQYF.

This clonotype was counted at least ten times. This chain links TRBV20-1 with TRBJ2-2; TRBD2 matches 7 bases. The CDR3 loop spans 15 amino acids. The V and J ends lost 6 bases and 3 bases, in that order; junction bases with no gene match: 10. Germline V CDR1 and CDR2: DFQATT, SNEGSKA (reference sequence). In DNA form, the CDR3 reads TGCAGTGCACCGAGGTGGGAGGGCGACACCGGGGAGCTGTTTTTT. It is translated as CSAPRWEGDTGELFF.

This clonotype was observed at least ten times. The chain is built from TRBV20-1 and TRBJ2-5; 8 positions match TRBD2. Germline V lookup: CDR1 DFQATT, CDR2 SNEGSKA (reference sequence). The CDR3 totals 14 residues. Losses at the gene ends were 1 base for V and 1 base for J; bases not matched to a gene: 2. The CDR3 DNA reads as TGCAGTGCTAGAGCCGGACTAGCCCAAGAGACCCAGTACTTC. Its translation is CSARAGLAQETQYF.

This clonotype was counted at least ten times. V and J are TRBV20-1 and TRBJ1-2; TRBD1 is a possible D gene (6 bases). Trimming took 6 bases from V and 8 from J, leaving 19 bases between them. Germline CDR1 and CDR2: DFQATT and SNEGSKA (reference sequence). The CDR3 has 13 amino acids. The CDR3 region has the DNA TGCAGTGCAAGACAGGAAGTATCCCGGGGCTACACCTTC. It translates to CSARQEVSRGYTF.

This clonotype was seen at least ten times. The chain links TRBV18 to TRBJ2-7, with 12 nucleotides matching TRBD1. V gave up 8 bases and J gave up 3 bases; unmatched junction bases: 5. This CDR3 is built from 14 residues. Germline CDR1 reads KGHSH; CDR2 reads LQKENI. In nucleotides, the CDR3 is TGTGCCAGCGAAGGGACAGGGGGCTTCTACGAGCAGTACTTC. It yields the protein CASEGTGGFYEQYF.

This clonotype was detected ten times or more. This chain uses TRBV3-1 with TRBJ2-7; a weak D match, TRBD1 (6 bases). The CDR3 totals 15 residues. V dropped 4 bases and J dropped 2 bases, with 15 bases sitting between them. Germline-derived CDR1 and CDR2 are LGHDT and YNNKEL (reference sequence). The CDR3 here is CASSPRTAEPYEQYF. DNA for the CDR3: TGTGCCAGCAGCCCCCGGACAGCTGAGCCCTACGAGCAGTACTTC.

The genes are TRBV2 and TRBJ1-6, with D unclear. Germline assignment: CDR1 SNHLY and CDR2 FYNNEI. This CDR3 is built from 13 residues. V dropped 3 bases and J dropped 5 bases, with 5 bases sitting between them. This CDR3 reads CASSEAHNSPLHF. The DNA for the CDR3 is TGTGCCAGCAGTGAGGCCCATAATTCACCCCTCCACTTT.

In this sample, this clonotype turned up many times. The J gene is TRBJ2-7, the V gene TRBV4-2, with 7 bases aligning to TRBD2. CDR3 length equals 16 residues. Germline CDR1 reads LGHNA; CDR2 reads YNFKEQ. The ends lost 2 bases at V and 2 bases at J; junction bases unmatched: 9. CDR3 nucleotide sequence: TGTGCCAGCAGCCAAAGGACTAGTAATATTGCCTACGAGCAGTACTTC. Its protein is CASSQRTSNIAYEQYF.

This clonotype was observed many times. The chain links TRBV18 to TRBJ2-7, with 11 nucleotides matching TRBD1. The V gene's germline CDR1 is KGHSH and CDR2 LQKENI. This CDR3 is 15 amino acids long. V gave up 5 bases and J gave up 1 base; unmatched junction bases: 4. The CDR3 sequence: CASSVGQGVSYEQYV. DNA for the CDR3: TGTGCCAGCTCAGTGGGACAGGGGGTTTCCTACGAGCAGTACGTC.

This clonotype was observed at least ten times. The chain is built from TRBV20-1 and TRBJ2-7, with TRBD2 as a possible D gene (6 bases). The CDR3 covers 15 residues. Germline V gene data show CDR1 as DFQATT and CDR2 as SNEGSKA (reference sequence). The V end was cut by 0 bases, the J end by 3 bases, with 15 bases between. The CDR3 DNA follows: TGCAGTGCTAGAGAGCAGGGACTGGGTTTCTACGAGCAGTACTTC. The encoded protein is CSAREQGLGFYEQYF.

There are many counts of this clonotype. The CDR3 reads CASSFTIYEQYV. The CDR3 DNA sequence: TGTGCCAGCAGTTTTACTATCTACGAGCAGTACGTC. The gene calls are TRBV6-1 and TRBJ2-7, with D uncertain. CDR3 size: 12 residues. Germline V gene sequence: CDR1 MNHNS, CDR2 SASEGT. Trimming cost V 5 bases and J 3 bases, with 8 bases left between them.

This clonotype has at least ten counts. The J gene is TRBJ2-5, the V gene TRBV7-2, with 7 bases aligning to TRBD2. The CDR3 contains 13 residues. Germline CDR1 and CDR2: SGHTA and FQGNSA. V gave up 5 bases and J gave up 8 bases; unmatched junction bases: 8. The CDR3 bases are TGTGCCAGCAGCGTTGGGAGCGGGATTACCCAGTACTTC. Translating it yields CASSVGSGITQYF.

This clonotype has a count of ten or more. The V call is TRBV2, the J call TRBJ2-1; 10 positions agree with TRBD2. This CDR3 is 13 amino acids long. The germline CDR1 and CDR2 sequences are SNHLY and FYNNEI. V dropped 1 base and J dropped 16; count of bases not matched to a gene: 7. The CDR3 loop is CASSEEASGRGFF. The CDR3 nucleotides read TGTGCCAGCAGTGAAGAGGCTAGCGGGAGAGGTTTCTTC.

The CDR3 bases are TGCAGCGTTGTTGACTTGAACACTGAAGCTTTCTTT. The encoded protein is CSVVDLNTEAFF. The rearrangement joins TRBV29-1 to TRBJ1-1; D uncertain. The CDR3 loop spans 12 amino acids. Germline CDR1 is SQVTM and CDR2 is ANQGSEA. The V gene lost 4 bases and the J gene lost 0 bases, with 6 bases spanning the gap.

This clonotype was seen at least ten times. This chain connects TRBV7-2 to TRBJ1-1; 9 positions agree with TRBD1. V shed 5 bases and J 5 bases; nucleotides not matched to a gene: 9. There are 15 residues in the CDR3. CDR1 SGHTA and CDR2 FQGNSA come from the germline V gene. For the CDR3, the DNA is TGTGCCAGCAGCGGACCGGGACAGGGTTGGACTGAAGCTTTCTTT. The encoded protein is CASSGPGQGWTEAFF. Full variable domain (rest looked up from reference TRBV7-2 and TRBJ1-1): GAGVSQSPSNKVTEKGKDVELRCDPISGHTALYWYRQSLGQGLEFLIYFQGNSAPDKSGLPSDRFSAERTGGSVSTLTIQRTQQEDSAVYLCASSGPGQGWTEAFFGQGTRLTVV.

The sample holds many counts of this clonotype. The chain combines TRBV20-1 with TRBJ2-1, with no clear D. Germline V gene data show CDR1 as DFQATT and CDR2 as SNEGSKA (reference sequence). CDR3 length equals 13 residues. The V end lost 3 bases, the J end lost 0 bases, and 6 bases lay between the germline ends. The CDR3, as DNA: TGCAGTGCTAGCTCCCCCTCCTACAATGAGCAGTTCTTC. This sequence encodes CSASSPSYNEQFF.

By sample share, this clonotype is medium-sized (0.01 to 0.1%). The chain combines TRBV5-4 with TRBJ2-3; TRBD2 matches 7 bases. The germline CDR1 and CDR2 sequences are SGHNT and YYREEE (reference sequence). V gave up 2 bases and J gave up 5 bases; unmatched junction bases: 8. The CDR3 extends over 15 amino acids. The CDR3, as DNA: TGTGCCAGCAGCTTAATCGGGACTATGCGAGATACGCAGTATTTT. As protein: CASSLIGTMRDTQYF.

A single count supports this clonotype. This sequence joins TRBV2 and TRBJ1-2, with no clear D. Germline-derived CDR1 and CDR2 are SNHLY and FYNNEI. The CDR3 is made up of 12 amino acids. Trimming pared 4 bases from V and 8 bases from J, leaving 11 bases between. The CDR3 nucleotides read TGTGCCAGCAGTGTTTCGAACCGCGGCTACACCTTC. Translation: CASSVSNRGYTF.